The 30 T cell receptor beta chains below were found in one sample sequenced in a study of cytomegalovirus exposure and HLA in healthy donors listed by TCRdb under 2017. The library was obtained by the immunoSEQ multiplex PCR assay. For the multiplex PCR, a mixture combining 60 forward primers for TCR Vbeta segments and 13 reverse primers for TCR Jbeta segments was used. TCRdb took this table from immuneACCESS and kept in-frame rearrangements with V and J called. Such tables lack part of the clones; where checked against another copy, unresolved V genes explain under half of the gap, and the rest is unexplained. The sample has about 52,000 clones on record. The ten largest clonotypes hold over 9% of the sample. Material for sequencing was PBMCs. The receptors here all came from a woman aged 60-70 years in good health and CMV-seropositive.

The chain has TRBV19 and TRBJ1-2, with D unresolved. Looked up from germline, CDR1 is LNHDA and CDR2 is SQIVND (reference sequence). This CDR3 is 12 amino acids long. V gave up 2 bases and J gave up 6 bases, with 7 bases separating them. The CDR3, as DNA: TGTGCCAGTAGTATATCTCCTGATGGCTACACCTTC. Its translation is CASSISPDGYTF.

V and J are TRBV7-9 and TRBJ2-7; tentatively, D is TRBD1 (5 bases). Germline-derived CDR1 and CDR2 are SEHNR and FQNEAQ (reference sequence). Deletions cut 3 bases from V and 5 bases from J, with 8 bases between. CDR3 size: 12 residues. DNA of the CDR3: TGTGCCAGCAGCTTGCAGGGCCACGAGCAGTACTTC. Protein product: CASSLQGHEQYF.

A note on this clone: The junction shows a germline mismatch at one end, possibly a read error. Written as DNA, the CDR3 is TGTGCCAGCCCACCCGCAGGCCCCCGGTATTCACCCCTCCACTTT. Protein sequence: CASPPAGPRYSPLHF. The chain is built from TRBV18 and TRBJ1-6, with D unclear. Germline loops: CDR1 KGHSH, CDR2 LQKENI. The CDR3 extends over 15 amino acids.

The chain's CDR3 is CASSLGGRAEAFF. The CDR3 DNA reads as TGTGCCAGCAGCTTAGGGGGCCGGGCTGAAGCTTTCTTT. The chain uses TRBV11-3 and TRBJ1-1, with D possibly TRBD1 on 5 matching bases. V shed 1 base and J shed 6 bases, with 9 bases lying between them. The CDR3 length is 13 residues. In germline, CDR1 is SGHNT, CDR2 YENEEA.

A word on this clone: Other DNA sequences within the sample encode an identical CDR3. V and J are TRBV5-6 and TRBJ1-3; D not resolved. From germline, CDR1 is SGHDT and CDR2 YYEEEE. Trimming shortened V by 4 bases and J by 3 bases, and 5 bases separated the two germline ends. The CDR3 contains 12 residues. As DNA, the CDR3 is TGTGCCAGCAGCCTTCGTGGAAACACCATATATTTT. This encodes CASSLRGNTIYF.

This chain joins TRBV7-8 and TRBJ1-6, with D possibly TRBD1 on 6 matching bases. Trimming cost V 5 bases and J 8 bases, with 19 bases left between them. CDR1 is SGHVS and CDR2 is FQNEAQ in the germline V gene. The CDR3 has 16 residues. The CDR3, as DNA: TGTGCCAGCAGCCCGCGCCCTGGGGGGGCTGATTCACCCCTCCACTTT. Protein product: CASSPRPGGADSPLHF.

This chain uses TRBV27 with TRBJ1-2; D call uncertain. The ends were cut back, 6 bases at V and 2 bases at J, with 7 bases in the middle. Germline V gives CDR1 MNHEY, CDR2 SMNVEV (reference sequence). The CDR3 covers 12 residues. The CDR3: CASSPGNYGYTF. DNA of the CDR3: TGTGCCAGCAGCCCCGGGAACTATGGCTACACCTTC.

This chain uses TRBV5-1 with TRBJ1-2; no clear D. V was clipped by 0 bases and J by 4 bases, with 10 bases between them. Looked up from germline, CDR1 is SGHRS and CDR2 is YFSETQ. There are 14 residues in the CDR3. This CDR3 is CASSLGAGVYGYTF. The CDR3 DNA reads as TGCGCCAGCAGCTTGGGGGCCGGCGTCTATGGCTACACCTTC.

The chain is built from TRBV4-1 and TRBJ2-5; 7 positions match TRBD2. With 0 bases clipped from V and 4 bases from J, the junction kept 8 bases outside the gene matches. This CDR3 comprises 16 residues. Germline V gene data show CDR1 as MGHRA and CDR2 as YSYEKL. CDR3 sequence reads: CASSQDRAGLGETQYF. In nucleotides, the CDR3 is TGCGCCAGCAGCCAAGATCGAGCGGGGCTTGGAGAGACCCAGTACTTC.

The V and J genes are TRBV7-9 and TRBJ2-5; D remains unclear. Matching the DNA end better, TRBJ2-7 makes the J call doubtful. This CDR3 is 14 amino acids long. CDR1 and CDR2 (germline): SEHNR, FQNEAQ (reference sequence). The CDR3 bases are TGTGCCAGCAGCCCAAAGCGTTTCTCCTACGAGCAGTACTTC. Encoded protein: CASSPKRFSYEQYF.

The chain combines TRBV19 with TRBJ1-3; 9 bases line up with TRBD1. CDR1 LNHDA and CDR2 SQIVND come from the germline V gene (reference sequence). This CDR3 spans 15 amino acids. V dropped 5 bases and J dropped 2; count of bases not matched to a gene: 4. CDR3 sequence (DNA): TGTGCCAGTAGTTTCGGACAGGGGACTGGAAACACCATATATTTT. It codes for CASSFGQGTGNTIYF.

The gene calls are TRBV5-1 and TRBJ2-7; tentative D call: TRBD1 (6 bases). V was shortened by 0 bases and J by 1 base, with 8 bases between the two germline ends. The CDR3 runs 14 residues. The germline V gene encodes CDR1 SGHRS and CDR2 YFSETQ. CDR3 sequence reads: CASSLDQGSYEQYF. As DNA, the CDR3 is TGCGCCAGCAGCTTGGATCAGGGGTCCTACGAGCAGTACTTC.

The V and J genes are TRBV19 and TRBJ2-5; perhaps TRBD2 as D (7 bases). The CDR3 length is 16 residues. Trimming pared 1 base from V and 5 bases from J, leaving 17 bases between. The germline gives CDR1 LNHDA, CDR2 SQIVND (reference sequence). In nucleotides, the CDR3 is TGTGCCAGTAGTATAGCCGTCCCGGGCGGGGGCGAGACCCAGTACTTC. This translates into CASSIAVPGGGETQYF.

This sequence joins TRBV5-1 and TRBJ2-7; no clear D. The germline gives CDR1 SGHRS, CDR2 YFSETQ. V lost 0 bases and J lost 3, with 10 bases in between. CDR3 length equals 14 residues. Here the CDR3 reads CASSLVDTYYEQYF. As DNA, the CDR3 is TGCGCCAGCAGCTTGGTAGACACATACTACGAGCAGTACTTC.

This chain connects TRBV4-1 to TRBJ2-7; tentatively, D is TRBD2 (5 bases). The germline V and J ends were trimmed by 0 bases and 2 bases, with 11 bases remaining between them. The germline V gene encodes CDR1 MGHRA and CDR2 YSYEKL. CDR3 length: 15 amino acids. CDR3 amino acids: CASSQDGISAYEQYF. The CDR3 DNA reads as TGCGCCAGCAGCCAAGACGGCATTAGCGCCTACGAGCAGTACTTC.

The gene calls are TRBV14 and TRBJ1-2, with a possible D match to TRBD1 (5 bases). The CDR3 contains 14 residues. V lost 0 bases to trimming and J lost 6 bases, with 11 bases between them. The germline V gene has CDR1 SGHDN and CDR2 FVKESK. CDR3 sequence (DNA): TGTGCCAGCAGCCAAGATCAGGGTCTTGATGGCTACACCTTC. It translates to CASSQDQGLDGYTF.

CDR3 amino acids: CASSLGVGTPNEKLFF. The CDR3 DNA follows: TGTGCCAGCAGCTTGGGGGTGGGCACCCCTAATGAAAAACTGTTTTTT. This chain uses TRBV5-6 with TRBJ1-4, with D unresolved. The CDR3 contains 16 residues. Deletions cut 0 bases from V and 3 bases from J, with 12 bases between. Germline CDR1 reads SGHDT; CDR2 reads YYEEEE. The whole variable domain, remainder taken from reference TRBV5-6 and TRBJ1-4, is DAGVTQSPTHLIKTRGQQVTLRCSPKSGHDTVSWYQQALGQGPQFIFQYYEEEERQRGNFPDRFSGHQFPNYSSELNVNALLLGDSALYLCASSLGVGTPNEKLFFGSGTQLSVL.

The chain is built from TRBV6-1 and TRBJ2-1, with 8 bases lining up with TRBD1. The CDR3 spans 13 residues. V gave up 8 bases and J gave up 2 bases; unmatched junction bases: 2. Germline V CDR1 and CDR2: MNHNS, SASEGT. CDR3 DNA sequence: TGTGCCAGCCAACAGGGGGCCTACAATGAGCAGTTCTTC. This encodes CASQQGAYNEQFF.

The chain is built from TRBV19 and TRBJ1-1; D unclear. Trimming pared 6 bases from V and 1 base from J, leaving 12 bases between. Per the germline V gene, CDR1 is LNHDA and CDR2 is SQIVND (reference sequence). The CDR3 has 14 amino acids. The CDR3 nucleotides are TGTGCCAGTAGCAGTCCCAGTACGAACACTGAAGCTTTCTTT. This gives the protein CASSSPSTNTEAFF.

This chain's CDR3 is CASSTQGEHQPQHF. CDR3 DNA sequence: TGTGCCAGCAGTACTCAAGGGGAACATCAGCCCCAGCATTTT. The chain is built from TRBV28 and TRBJ1-5; D possibly corresponds to TRBD1 (5 bases). V was cut by 5 bases and J by 5 bases, with 13 bases left in between. CDR3 length: 14 residues. CDR1 is MDHEN, CDR2 SYDVKM, per germline.

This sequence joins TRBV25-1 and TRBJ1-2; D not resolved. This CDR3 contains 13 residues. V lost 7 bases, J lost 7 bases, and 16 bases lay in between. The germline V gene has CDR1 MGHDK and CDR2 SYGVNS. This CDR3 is CASTVGFFGGYTF. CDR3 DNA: TGTGCCAGCACCGTGGGCTTCTTTGGTGGCTACACCTTC.

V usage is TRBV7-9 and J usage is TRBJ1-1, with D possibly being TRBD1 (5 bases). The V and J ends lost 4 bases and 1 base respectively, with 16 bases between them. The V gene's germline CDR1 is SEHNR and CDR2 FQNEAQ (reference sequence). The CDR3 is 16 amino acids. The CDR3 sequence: CASSSTTDRQNTEAFF. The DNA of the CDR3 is TGTGCCAGCAGCTCCACCACTGACAGACAGAACACTGAAGCTTTCTTT.

Here the CDR3 reads CASGGQLNQPQHF. The CDR3 DNA sequence: TGTGCCAGCGGAGGACAGCTCAATCAGCCCCAGCATTTT. This chain joins TRBV6-1 and TRBJ1-5, with D possibly being TRBD1 (6 bases). Germline-derived CDR1 and CDR2 are MNHNS and SASEGT. The CDR3 sequence is 13 residues long. V was cut by 8 bases and J by 3 bases, with 11 bases left in between.

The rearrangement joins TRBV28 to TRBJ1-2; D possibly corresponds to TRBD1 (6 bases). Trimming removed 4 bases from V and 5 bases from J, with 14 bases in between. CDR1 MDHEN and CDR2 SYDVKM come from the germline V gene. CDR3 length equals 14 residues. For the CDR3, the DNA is TGTGCCAGCAGTTATCCCGAAGGGGGATATGGCTACACCTTC. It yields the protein CASSYPEGGYGYTF.

The CDR3 region is CASGEGGLRGNQPQHF. The CDR3 nucleotides are TGTGCCAGCGGAGAGGGAGGGCTGAGAGGCAATCAGCCCCAGCATTTT. The J gene is TRBJ1-5, the V gene TRBV6-6; D is ambiguous. Deletions cut 8 bases from V and 2 bases from J, with 19 bases between. CDR1 and CDR2 from the germline V gene are MNHNY and SVGAGI (reference sequence). There are 16 residues in the CDR3.

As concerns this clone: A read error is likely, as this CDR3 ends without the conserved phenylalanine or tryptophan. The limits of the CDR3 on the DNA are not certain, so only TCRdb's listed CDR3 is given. CDR3 sequence reads: CASSYLSTGFLTM. This chain joins TRBV6-5 and TRBJ1-4; the table's TRBD1 call for D was not verified on the DNA. The CDR3 region is 13 residues in length, termini included. Germline CDR1 MNHEY, CDR2 SVGAGI.

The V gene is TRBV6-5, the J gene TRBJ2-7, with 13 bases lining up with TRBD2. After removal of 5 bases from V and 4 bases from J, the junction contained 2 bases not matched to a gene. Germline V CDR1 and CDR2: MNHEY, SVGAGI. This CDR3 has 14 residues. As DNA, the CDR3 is TGTGCCAGCAGTCCACTAGCGGGGGGGTACGAGCAGTACTTC. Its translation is CASSPLAGGYEQYF.

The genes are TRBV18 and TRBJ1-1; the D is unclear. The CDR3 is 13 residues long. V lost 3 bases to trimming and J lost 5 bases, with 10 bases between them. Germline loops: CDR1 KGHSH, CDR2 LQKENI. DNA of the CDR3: TGTGCCAGCTCACCCTACAGAGGGACTGAAGCTTTCTTT. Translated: CASSPYRGTEAFF.

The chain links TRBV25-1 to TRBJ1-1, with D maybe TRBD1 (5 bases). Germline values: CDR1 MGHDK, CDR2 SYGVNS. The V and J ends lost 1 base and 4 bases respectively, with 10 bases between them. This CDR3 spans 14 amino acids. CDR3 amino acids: CASSESGRATEAFF. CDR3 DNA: TGTGCCAGCAGTGAATCGGGCAGGGCCACTGAAGCTTTCTTT.

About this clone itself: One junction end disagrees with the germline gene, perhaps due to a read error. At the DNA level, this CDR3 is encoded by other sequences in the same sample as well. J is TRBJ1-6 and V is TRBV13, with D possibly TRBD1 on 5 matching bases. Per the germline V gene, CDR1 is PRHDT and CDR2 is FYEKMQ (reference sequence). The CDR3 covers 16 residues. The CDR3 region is CASSWGGPTPMTPLHF. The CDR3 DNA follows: TGTGCCAGCAGCTGGGGGGGTCCCACCCCGATGACACCCCTACACTTT.